This T cell receptor beta chain was captured in a study of blood T cells in healthy people across ages. Findings and limits, study-wide: There were more naive CD4+ cells and higher diversity in long-lived donors than in aged donors.

Alongside a J-beta primer mix, a sample-barcoded 5' primer served in a second PCR lasting about 6 to 11 cycles. Each cDNA was tagged by a template-switch adaptor containing 12 random nucleotides. TCRdb redid the calling of the 5' RACE reads with MiXCR, one entry per CDR3 protein. Among about 720,000 distinct CDR3 sequences listed, about a fifth were seen once. This CDR3 is built from 13 residues. In germline, CDR1 is LNHNV, CDR2 YYDKDF (reference sequence). Trimming left V 8 bases short and J 3 bases short, with 11 bases between. There are a few counts of this clonotype. Its antigen remains unidentified.

Sequenced material: blood. The origin of this receptor is a man aged 65 to 79 in good health. The V and J genes are TRBV15 and TRBJ2-1; maybe TRBD2 (7 bases). CDR3 sequence reads: CATGGDIYNEQFF. CDR3 DNA sequence: TGTGCCACCGGGGGGGACATCTACAATGAGCAGTTCTTC.